This entry concerns a single T cell receptor beta chain. This same CDR3 is encoded by further DNA sequences in the sample. These data belong to a study of shared clonotypes between healthy human individuals. Germline V gene data show CDR1 as SGHNT and CDR2 as YYREEE (reference sequence). The CDR3 consists of 15 residues. With 0 bases removed from V and 3 bases from J, the gap between germline ends came to 11 bases. The repertoire was sequenced with immunoSEQ multiplex PCR; TCRdb's copy has only in-frame clones and lacks some. Here the sample spans 1.6 million or so clones, less than 99% being singletons.

The chain employs TRBV5-4 and TRBJ2-3, with a possible D match to TRBD1 (6 bases). The sequenced material came from naive CD4+ T cells sorted from blood. Subset described: CD45RA+ positively selected. This sequence was found in a man under 40 in good health. The CDR3 nucleotides read TGTGCCAGCAGCTTGGGGCAGGGGCGGACAGATACGCAGTATTTT. Protein: CASSLGQGRTDTQYF.